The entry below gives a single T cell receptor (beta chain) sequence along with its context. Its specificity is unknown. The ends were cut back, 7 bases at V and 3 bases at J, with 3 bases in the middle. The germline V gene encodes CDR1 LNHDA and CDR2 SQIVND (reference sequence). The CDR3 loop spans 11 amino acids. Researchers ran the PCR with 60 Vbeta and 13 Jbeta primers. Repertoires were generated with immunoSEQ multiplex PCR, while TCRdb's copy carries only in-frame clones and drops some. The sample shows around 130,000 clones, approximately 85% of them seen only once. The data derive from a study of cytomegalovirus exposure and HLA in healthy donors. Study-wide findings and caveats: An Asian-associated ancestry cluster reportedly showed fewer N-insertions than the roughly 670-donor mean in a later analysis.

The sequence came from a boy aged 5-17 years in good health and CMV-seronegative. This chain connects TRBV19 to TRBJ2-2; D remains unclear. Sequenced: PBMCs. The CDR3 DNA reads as TGTGCCAGTACTGACACCGGGGAGCTGTTTTTT. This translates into CASTDTGELFF.